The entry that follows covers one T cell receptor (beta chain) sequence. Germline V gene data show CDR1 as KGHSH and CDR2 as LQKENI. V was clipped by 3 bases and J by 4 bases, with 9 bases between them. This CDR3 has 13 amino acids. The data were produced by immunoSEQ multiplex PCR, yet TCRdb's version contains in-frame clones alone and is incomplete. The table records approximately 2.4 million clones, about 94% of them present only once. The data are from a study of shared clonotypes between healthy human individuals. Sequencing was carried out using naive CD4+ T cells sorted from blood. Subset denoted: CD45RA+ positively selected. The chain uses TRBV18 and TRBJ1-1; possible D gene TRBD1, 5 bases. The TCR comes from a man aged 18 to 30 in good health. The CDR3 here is CASSPFGGTEAFF. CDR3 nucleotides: TGTGCCAGCTCACCGTTCGGGGGCACTGAAGCTTTCTTT.